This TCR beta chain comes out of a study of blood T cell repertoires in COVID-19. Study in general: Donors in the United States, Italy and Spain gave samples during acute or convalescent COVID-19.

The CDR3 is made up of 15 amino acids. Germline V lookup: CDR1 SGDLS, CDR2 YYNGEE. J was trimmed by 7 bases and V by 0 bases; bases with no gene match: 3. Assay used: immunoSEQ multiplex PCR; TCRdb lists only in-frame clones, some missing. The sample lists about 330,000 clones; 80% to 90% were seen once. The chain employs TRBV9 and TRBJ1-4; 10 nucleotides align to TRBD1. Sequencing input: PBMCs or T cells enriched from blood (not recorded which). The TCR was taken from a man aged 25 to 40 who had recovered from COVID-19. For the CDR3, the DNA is TGTGCCAGCAGCGTAGGGGACAGGGGTACTGAAAAACTGTTTTTT. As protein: CASSVGDRGTEKLFF. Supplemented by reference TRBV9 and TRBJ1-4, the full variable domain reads DSGVTQTPKHLITATGQRVTLRCSPRSGDLSVYWYQQSLDQGLQFLIQYYNGEERAKGNILERFSAQQFPDLHSELNLSSLELGDSALYFCASSVGDRGTEKLFFGSGTQLSVL.